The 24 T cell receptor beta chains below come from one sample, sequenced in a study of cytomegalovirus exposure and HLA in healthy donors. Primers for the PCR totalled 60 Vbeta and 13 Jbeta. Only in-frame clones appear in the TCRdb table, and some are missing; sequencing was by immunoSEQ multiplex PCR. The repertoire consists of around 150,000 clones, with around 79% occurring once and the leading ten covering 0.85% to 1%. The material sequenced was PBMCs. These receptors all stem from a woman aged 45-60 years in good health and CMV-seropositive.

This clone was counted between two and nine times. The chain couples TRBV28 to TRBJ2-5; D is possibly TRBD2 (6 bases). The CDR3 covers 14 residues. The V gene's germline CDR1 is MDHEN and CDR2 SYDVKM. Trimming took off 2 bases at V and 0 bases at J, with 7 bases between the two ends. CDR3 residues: CASSLSGYQETQYF. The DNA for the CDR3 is TGTGCCAGCAGTTTAAGCGGGTACCAAGAGACCCAGTACTTC.

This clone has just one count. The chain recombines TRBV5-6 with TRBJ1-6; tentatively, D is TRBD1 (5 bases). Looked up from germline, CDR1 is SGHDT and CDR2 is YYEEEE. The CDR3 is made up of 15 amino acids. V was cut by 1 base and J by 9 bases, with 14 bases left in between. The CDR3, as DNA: TGTGCCAGCAGCTTGTTGTTTGAAGGGGTTTCACCCCTCCACTTT. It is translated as CASSLLFEGVSPLHF.

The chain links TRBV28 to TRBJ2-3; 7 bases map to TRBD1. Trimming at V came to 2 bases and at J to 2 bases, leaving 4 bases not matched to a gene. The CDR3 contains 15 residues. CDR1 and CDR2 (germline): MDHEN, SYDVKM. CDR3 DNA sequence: TGTGCCAGCAGTTTAAGAGACAGGGACACAGATACGCAGTATTTT. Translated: CASSLRDRDTDTQYF.

The CDR3 loop reads CASSFLDRNTEAFF. CDR3 coding DNA: TGTGCCAGCAGCTTTTTGGACAGGAACACTGAAGCTTTCTTT. The J gene is TRBJ1-1, the V gene TRBV7-8; the D gene is possibly TRBD1 (6 bases). Per germline, CDR1 SGHVS and CDR2 FQNEAQ. CDR3 length: 14 residues. V dropped 3 bases and J dropped 1 base, with 9 bases sitting between them.

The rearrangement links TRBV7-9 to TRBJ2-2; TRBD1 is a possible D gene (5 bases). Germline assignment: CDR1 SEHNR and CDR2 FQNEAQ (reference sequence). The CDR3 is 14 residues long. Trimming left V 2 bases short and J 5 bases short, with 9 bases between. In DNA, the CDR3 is TGTGCCAGCAGCTTAAGGGGAAGGACCGGGGAGCTGTTTTTT. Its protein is CASSLRGRTGELFF.

CDR3 loop: CASSVGTVQETQYF. The CDR3 coding sequence is TGTGCCAGCAGCGTAGGAACAGTTCAAGAGACCCAGTACTTC. The chain links TRBV9 to TRBJ2-5; D gene ambiguous. The CDR3 loop spans 14 amino acids. The V gene's germline CDR1 is SGDLS and CDR2 YYNGEE. Between the trimmed V and J ends, which lost 0 bases and 2 bases, there was a span of 8 bases.

CDR3: CASSWGGQGSAAFF. The CDR3 nucleotides read TGTGCCAGCAGCTGGGGGGGACAGGGGTCCGCGGCTTTCTTT. J is TRBJ1-1 and V is TRBV11-2, with TRBD1 matching over 10 bases. This CDR3 contains 14 residues. The V segment lost 4 bases and the J segment 11 bases; nucleotides outside the gene matches: 10. Germline V gene sequence: CDR1 SGHAT, CDR2 FQNNGV.

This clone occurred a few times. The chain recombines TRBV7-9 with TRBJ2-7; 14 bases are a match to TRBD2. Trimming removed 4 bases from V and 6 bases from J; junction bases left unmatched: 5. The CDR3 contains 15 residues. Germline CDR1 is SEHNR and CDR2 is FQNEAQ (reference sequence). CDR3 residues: CASSSGLAGGFEQYF. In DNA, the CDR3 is TGTGCCAGCAGCTCCGGACTAGCGGGAGGCTTCGAGCAGTACTTC.

The CDR3 bases are TGTGCCAGCGGGCTCGAGAGTGCCCAGTACTTC. Residues: CASGLESAQYF. The chain carries TRBV6-1 and TRBJ2-5; D is uncertain. The CDR3 has 11 residues. Germline V lookup: CDR1 MNHNS, CDR2 SASEGT. Between the trimmed V and J ends, which lost 8 bases and 9 bases, there was a span of 13 bases.

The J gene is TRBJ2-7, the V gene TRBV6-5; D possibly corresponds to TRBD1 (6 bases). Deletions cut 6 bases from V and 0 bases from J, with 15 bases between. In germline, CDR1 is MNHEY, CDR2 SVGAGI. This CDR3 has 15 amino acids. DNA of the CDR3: TGTGCCAGCAGAAAAGGAACAGGGAGCTCCTACGAGCAGTACTTC. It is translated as CASRKGTGSSYEQYF.

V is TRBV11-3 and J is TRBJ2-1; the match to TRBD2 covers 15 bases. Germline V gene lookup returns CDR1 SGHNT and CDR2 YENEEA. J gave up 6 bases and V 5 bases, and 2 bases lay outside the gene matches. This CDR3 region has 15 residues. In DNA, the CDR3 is TGTGCCAGCAGCCTGGGACTAGCGGGGGGCAATGAGCAGTTCTTC. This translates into CASSLGLAGGNEQFF.

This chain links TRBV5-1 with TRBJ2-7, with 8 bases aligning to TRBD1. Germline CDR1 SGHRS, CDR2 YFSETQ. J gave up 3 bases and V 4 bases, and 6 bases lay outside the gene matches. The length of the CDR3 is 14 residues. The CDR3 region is CASSAETGDYEQYF. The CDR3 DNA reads TGCGCCAGCAGCGCCGAGACAGGGGACTACGAGCAGTACTTC.

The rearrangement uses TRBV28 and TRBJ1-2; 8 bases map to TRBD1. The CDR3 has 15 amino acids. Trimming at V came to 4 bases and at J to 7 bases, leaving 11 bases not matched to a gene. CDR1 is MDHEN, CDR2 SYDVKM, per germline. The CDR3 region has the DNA TGTGCCAGCAGTTCGCTGCGACAGGGGAAGGGTGGCTACACCTTC. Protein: CASSSLRQGKGGYTF.

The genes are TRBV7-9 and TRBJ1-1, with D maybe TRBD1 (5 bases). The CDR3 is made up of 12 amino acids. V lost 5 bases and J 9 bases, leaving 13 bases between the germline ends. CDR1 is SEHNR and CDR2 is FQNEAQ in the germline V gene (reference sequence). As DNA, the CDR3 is TGTGCCAGCAGCGGGGAGGCAGGGAAAGCTTTCTTT. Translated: CASSGEAGKAFF.

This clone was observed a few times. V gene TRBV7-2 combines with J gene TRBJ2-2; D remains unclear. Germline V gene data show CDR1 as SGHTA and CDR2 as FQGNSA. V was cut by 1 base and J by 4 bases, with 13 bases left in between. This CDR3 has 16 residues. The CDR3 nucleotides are TGTGCCAGCAGCTTAGAGATAGTTGTTGGCACCGGGGAGCTGTTTTTT. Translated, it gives CASSLEIVVGTGELFF.

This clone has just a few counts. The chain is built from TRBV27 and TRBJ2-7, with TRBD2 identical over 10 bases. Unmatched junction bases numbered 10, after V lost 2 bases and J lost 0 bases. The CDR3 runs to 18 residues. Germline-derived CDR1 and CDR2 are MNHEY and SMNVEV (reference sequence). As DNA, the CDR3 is TGTGCCAGCAGTTTAAAGAATAGCGGGGGGCCGATCTCCTACGAGCAGTACTTC. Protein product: CASSLKNSGGPISYEQYF.

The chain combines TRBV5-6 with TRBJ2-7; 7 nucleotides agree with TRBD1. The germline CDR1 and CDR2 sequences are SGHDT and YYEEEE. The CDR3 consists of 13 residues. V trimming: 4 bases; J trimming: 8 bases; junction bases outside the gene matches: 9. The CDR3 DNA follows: TGTGCCAGCAGCAGCCGACAGGGCTCAAAGCAGTACTTC. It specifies CASSSRQGSKQYF.

CDR3 residues: CASSLADTTLLPYEQYF. In DNA, the CDR3 is TGTGCCAGCAGCTTAGCCGACACAACTCTTCTACCCTACGAGCAGTACTTC. This sequence joins TRBV5-5 and TRBJ2-7, with unresolved D. The CDR3 spans 17 residues. Germline V gene sequence: CDR1 SGHKS, CDR2 YYEKEE (reference sequence). V lost 2 bases, J lost 2 bases, and 20 bases lay in between. The full variable domain, its missing parts supplied by reference TRBV5-5 and TRBJ2-7, is DAGVTQSPTHLIKTRGQQVTLRCSPISGHKSVSWYQQVLGQGPQFIFQYYEKEERGRGNFPDRFSARQFPNYSSELNVNALLLGDSALYLCASSLADTTLLPYEQYFGPGTRLTVT.

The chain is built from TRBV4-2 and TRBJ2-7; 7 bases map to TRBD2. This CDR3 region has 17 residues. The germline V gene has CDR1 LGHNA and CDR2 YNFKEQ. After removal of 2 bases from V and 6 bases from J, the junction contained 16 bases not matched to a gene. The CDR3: CASSQHGGRRELGEQYF. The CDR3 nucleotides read TGTGCCAGCAGCCAACATGGCGGGAGACGGGAACTTGGCGAGCAGTACTTC.

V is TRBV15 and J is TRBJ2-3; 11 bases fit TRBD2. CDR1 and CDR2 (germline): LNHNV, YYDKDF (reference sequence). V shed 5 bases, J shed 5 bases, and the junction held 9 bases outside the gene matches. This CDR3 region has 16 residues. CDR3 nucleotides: TGTGCCACCAGCTCCCAGACTAGCGGGGCGAAAGATACGCAGTATTTT. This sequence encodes CATSSQTSGAKDTQYF.

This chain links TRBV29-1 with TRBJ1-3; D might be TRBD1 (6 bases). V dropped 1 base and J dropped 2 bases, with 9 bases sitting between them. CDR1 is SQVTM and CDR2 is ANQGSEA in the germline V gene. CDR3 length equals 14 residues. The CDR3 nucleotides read TGCAGCGTTGAAGTCTCAGGGGCTGGAAACACCATATATTTT. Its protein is CSVEVSGAGNTIYF.

DNA of the CDR3: TGTGCCAGCAGCCCAAACCCGACAGGCTCCAGGGAGCTGTTTTTT. It is translated as CASSPNPTGSRELFF. The chain carries TRBV5-4 and TRBJ2-2; TRBD1 is a possible D gene (6 bases). V was pared by 4 bases and J by 9 bases, with 19 bases between. The V gene's germline CDR1 is SGHNT and CDR2 YYREEE (reference sequence). CDR3 length equals 15 residues.

The CDR3 sequence is CASSLWGGGDNEQFF. Written as DNA, the CDR3 is TGTGCCAGCAGTTTATGGGGTGGGGGGGACAATGAGCAGTTCTTC. The V call is TRBV27, the J call TRBJ2-1; 7 bases agree with TRBD2. The CDR3 loop spans 15 amino acids. V dropped 1 base and J dropped 5; count of bases not matched to a gene: 5. CDR1 is MNHEY and CDR2 is SMNVEV in the germline V gene (reference sequence).

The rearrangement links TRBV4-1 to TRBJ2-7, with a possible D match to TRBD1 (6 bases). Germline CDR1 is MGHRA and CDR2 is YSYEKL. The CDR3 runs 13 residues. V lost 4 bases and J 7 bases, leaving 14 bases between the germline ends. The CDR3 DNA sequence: TGCGCCAGCAGCCCCCGATTCGACAGGGAGCAGTACTTC. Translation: CASSPRFDREQYF.